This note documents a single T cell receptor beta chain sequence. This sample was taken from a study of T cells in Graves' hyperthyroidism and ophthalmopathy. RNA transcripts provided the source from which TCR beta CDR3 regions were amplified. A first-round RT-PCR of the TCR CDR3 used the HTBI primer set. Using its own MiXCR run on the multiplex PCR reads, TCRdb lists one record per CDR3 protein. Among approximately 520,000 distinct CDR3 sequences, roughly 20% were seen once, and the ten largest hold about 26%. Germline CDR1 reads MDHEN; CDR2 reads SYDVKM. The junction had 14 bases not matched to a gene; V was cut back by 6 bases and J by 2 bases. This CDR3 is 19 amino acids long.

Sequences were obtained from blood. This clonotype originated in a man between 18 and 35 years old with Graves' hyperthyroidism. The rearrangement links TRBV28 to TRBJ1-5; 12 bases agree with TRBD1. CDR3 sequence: CASSQSPPGQGAGNQPQHF. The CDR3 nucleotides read TGTGCCAGCAGCCAGTCACCCCCGGGACAGGGGGCCGGCAATCAGCCCCAGCATTTT.